The clone carrying this T cell receptor beta chain was detected a few times. Antigen: not known. These data belong to a study of early T cells in non-severe SARS-CoV-2 infection. Study summary: Bulk RNA from unsorted whole blood was sequenced; chains were unpaired.

cDNA molecules, individually, were tagged with unique molecular identifiers. Each CDR3 protein gets one entry after TCRdb re-called the 5' RACE reads with MiXCR. The data contain around 44,000 distinct CDR3 sequences, 6% to 7% of them singletons. Germline-derived CDR1 and CDR2 are SGHAT and FQDESV (reference sequence). The CDR3 loop spans 13 amino acids. The V gene end was trimmed by 8 bases and the J gene end by 6 bases; junction bases not matched to a gene: 6. Notes on the study in general: VDJdb matching skewed toward anti-spike CD8 responses, missing private and CD4 specificities.

The rearrangement uses TRBV11-1 and TRBJ2-1; 8 nucleotides align to TRBD2. The sample here was whole blood, taken at baseline. The receptor was derived from an adult who was a healthcare worker with PCR-confirmed SARS-CoV-2 infection or an uninfected control (not recorded which). The CDR3 region is CASEGLGLNEQFF. The DNA for the CDR3 is TGTGCCAGCGAGGGACTAGGTCTCAATGAGCAGTTCTTC.